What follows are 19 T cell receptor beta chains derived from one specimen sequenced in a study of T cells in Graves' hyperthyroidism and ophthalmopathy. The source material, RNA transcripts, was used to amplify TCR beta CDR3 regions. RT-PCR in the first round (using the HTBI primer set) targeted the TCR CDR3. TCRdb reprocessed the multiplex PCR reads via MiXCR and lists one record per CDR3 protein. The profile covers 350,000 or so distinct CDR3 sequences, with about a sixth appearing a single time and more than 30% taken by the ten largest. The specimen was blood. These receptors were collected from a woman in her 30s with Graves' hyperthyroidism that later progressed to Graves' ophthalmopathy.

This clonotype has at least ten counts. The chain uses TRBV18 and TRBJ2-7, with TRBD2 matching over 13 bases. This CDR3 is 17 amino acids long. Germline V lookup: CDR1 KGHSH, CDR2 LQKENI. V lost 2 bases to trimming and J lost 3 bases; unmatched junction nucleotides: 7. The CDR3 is CASSPNARTSGSYEQYF. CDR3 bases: TGTGCCAGCTCACCAAACGCCCGGACTAGCGGGAGCTACGAGCAGTACTTC.

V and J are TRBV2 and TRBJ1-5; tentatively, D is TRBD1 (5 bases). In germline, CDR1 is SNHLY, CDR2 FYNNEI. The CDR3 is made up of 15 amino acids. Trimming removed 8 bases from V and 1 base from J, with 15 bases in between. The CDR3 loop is CASEFEGRSNQPQHF. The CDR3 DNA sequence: TGTGCCAGCGAGTTCGAGGGGCGAAGCAATCAGCCCCAGCATTTT.

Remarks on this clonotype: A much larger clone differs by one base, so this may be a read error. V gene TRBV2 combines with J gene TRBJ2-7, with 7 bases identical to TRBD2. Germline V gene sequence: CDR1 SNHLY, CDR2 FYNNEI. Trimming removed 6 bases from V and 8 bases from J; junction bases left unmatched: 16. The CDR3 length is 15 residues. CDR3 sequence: CASSLGRESLFKQYF. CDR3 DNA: TGTGCCAGCAGCTTAGGGAGGGAGAGCCTCTTCAAGCAGTACTTC.

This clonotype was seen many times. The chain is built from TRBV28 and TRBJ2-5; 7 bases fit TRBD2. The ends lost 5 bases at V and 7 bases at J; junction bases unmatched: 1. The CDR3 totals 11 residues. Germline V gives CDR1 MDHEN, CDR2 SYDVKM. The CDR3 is CASSERGTQYF. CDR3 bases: TGTGCCAGCAGTGAGCGGGGGACCCAGTACTTC.

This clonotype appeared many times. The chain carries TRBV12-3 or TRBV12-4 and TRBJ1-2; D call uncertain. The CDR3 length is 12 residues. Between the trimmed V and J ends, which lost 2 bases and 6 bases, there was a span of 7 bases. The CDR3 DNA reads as TGTGCCAGCAGTTTAAACGGGGATGGCTACACCTTC. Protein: CASSLNGDGYTF.

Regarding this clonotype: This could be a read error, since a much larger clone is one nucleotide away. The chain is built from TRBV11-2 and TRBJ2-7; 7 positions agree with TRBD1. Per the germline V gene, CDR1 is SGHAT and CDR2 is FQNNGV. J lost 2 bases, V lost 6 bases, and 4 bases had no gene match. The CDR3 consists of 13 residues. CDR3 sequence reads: CASSPDRTYEQYF. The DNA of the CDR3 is TGTGCCAGCAGTCCGGACAGGACCTACGAGCAGTACTTC.

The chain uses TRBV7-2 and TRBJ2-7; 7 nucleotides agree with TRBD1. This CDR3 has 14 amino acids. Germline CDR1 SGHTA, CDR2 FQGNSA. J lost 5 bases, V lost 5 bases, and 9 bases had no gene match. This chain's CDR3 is CASSHPGQRNEQYF. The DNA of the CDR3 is TGTGCCAGCAGCCACCCGGGACAGAGGAACGAGCAGTACTTC. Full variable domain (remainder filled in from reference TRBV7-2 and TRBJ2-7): GAGVSQSPSNKVTEKGKDVELRCDPISGHTALYWYRQSLGQGLEFLIYFQGNSAPDKSGLPSDRFSAERTGGSVSTLTIQRTQQEDSAVYLCASSHPGQRNEQYFGPGTRLTVT.

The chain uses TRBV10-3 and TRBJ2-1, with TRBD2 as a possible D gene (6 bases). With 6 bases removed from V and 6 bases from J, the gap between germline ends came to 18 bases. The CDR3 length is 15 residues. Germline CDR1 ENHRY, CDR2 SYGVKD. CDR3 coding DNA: TGTGCCATCAGAGCACTAGCAACCCCCACCAATGAGCAGTTCTTC. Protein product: CAIRALATPTNEQFF.

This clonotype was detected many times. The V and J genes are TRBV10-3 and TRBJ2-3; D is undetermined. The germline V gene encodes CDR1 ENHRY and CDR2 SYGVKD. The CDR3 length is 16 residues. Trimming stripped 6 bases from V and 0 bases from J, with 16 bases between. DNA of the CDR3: TGTGCCATCAGCGTCGCCGACACCTCTAGCACAGATACGCAGTATTTT. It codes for CAISVADTSSTDTQYF.

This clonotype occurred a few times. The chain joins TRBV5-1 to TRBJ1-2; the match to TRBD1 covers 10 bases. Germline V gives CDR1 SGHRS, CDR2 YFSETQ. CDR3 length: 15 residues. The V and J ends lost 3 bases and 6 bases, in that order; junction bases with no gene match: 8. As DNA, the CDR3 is TGCGCCAGCAGCTACTCGACAGGGGGCTACAATGGCTACACCTTC. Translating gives CASSYSTGGYNGYTF.

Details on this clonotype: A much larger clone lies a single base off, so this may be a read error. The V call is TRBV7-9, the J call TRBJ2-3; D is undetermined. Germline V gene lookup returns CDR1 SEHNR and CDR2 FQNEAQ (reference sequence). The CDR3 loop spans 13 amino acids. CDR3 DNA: TGTACCAGCAGCCTATCTACGACAGATACGCAGTATTTT. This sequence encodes CTSSLSTTDTQYF.

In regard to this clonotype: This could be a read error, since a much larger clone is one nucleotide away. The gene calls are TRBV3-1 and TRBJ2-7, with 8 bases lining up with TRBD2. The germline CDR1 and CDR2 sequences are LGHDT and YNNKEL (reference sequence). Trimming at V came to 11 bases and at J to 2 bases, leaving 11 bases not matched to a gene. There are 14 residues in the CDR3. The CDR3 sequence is CACTLGLEPYEQYF. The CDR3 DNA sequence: TGTGCCTGCACGCTGGGACTAGAACCCTACGAGCAGTACTTC.

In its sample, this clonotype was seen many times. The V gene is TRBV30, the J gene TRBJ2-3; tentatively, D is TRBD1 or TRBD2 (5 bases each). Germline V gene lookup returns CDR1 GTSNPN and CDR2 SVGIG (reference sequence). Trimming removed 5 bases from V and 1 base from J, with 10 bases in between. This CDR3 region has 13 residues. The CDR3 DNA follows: TGTGCCTGGTCGGGGACGGGCACAGATACGCAGTATTTT. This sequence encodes CAWSGTGTDTQYF.

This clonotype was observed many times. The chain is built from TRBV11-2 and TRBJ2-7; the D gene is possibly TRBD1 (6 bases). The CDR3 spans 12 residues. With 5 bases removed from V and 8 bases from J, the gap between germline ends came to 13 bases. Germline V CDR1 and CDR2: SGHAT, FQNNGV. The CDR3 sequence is CASSPGTKKQYF. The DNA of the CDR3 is TGTGCCAGCAGCCCGGGGACAAAGAAGCAGTACTTC.

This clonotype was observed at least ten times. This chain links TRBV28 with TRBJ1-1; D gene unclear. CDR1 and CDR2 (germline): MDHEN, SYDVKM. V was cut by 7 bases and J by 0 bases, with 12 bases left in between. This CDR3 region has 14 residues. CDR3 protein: CASTAGLMNTEAFF. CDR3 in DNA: TGTGCCAGCACTGCTGGCCTAATGAACACTGAAGCTTTCTTT.

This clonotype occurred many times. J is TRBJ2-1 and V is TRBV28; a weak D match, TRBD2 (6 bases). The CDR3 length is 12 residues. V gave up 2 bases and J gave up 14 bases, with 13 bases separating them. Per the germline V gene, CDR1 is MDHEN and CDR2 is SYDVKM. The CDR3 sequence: CASSLGGASEFF. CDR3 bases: TGTGCCAGCAGTTTAGGCGGGGCCTCAGAGTTCTTC. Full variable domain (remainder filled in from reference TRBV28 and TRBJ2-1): DVKVTQSSRYLVKRTGEKVFLECVQDMDHENMFWYRQDPGLGLRLIYFSYDVKMKEKGDIPEGYSVSREKKERFSLILESASTNQTSMYLCASSLGGASEFFGPGTRLTVL.

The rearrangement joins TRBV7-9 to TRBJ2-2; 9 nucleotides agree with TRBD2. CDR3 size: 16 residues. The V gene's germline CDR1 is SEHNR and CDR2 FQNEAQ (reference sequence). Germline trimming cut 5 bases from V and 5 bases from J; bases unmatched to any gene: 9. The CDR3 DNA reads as TGTGCCAGCAGCCCCGTTGCGGGAGGGGATACCGGGGAGCTGTTTTTT. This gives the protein CASSPVAGGDTGELFF.

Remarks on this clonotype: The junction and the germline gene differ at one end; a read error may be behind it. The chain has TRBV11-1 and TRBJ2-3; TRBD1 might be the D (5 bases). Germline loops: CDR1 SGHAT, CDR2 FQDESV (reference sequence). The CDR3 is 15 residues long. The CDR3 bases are TGTGCCAGCAGCTTAGGGCAGGGCACTACAGATGCGCAGTATTTT. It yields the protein CASSLGQGTTDAQYF.

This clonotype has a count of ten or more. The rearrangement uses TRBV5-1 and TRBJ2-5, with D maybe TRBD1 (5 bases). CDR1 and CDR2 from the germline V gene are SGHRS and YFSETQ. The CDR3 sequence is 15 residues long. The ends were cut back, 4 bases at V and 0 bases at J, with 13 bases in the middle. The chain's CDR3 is CASSPNVGDQETQYF. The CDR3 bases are TGCGCCAGCAGCCCGAATGTAGGGGACCAAGAGACCCAGTACTTC.